The clone carrying this T cell receptor beta chain turned up a few times. Its antigen remains unknown. The sample originates from a study of CD8 T cells in ankylosing spondylitis. Study-level points and caveats: A motif of 7 to 9 highly homologous TCR beta variants was seen as apparently characteristic of ankylosing spondylitis blood. Disease-linked clones proved CD8+ and comparatively uncommon in peripheral blood. Earlier reports found some motif variants in synovial fluid and blood in reactive arthritis. Matched ankylosing spondylitis synovial fluid reportedly contained a significantly enriched population of disease-linked clones.

There are 17 residues in the CDR3. The V and J ends lost 7 bases and 3 bases, in that order; junction bases with no gene match: 5. Making use of molecular barcodes, quantitative 5'-RACE generated TCR beta libraries. TCRdb reprocessed the 5' RACE reads via MiXCR and lists one record per CDR3 protein. The sample lists 250,000 to 350,000 distinct CDR3 sequences, 8% occurring once. The chain employs TRBV12-3 or TRBV12-4 and TRBJ2-6, with TRBD2 matching 14 bases. The sequencing sample was made of blood, either unsorted or a sorted T cell fraction (not recorded which). The TCR was taken from a male donor with ankylosing spondylitis. The CDR3 sequence: CASTLGLAGGGANVLTF. The CDR3 region has the DNA TGTGCCAGCACCCTTGGACTAGCGGGAGGTGGGGCCAACGTCCTGACTTTC.